This T cell receptor (beta chain) is from a study of long-term antiretroviral therapy in people with HIV. General observations from the study: Patients on ART gained diversity, which nonetheless stayed below transplant donor controls.

Treatment of all HIV participants took place in the United States. Every specimen provided roughly 0.9-10 million cryopreserved PBMC before DNA extraction took place. A word on this clone: Its antigen is still unknown.

The authors ran the immunoSEQ assay, v3.0, at survey level. Sequencing targeted about 40,000-55,000 T-cell genomes per sample. The data were produced by immunoSEQ multiplex PCR, yet TCRdb's version contains in-frame clones alone and is incomplete. The sample has 19,000 or so clones, 80% seen once; the top ten hold approximately 12%. From germline, CDR1 is SEHNR and CDR2 FQNEAQ (reference sequence). The V gene lost 5 bases and the J gene lost 0 bases, with 22 bases spanning the gap. The CDR3 is made up of 19 amino acids. The chain combines TRBV7-9 with TRBJ1-4; D unclear. The sample here was unsorted PBMCs, taken 0.2 years after starting antiretroviral therapy. The origin of this receptor is a middle-aged woman with HIV. The CDR3 protein is CASSPTGSDSFATNEKLFF. CDR3 DNA sequence: TGTGCCAGCAGCCCGACCGGCAGTGACTCTTTTGCAACTAATGAAAAACTGTTTTTT.